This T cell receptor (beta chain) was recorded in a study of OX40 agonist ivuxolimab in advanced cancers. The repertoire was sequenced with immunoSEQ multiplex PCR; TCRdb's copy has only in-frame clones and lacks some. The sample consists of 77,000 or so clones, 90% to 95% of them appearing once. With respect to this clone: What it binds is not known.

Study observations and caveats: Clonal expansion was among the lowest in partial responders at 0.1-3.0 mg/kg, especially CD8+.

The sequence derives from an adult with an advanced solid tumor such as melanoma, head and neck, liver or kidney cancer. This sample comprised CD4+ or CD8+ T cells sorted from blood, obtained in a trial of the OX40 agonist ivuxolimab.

In DNA, the CDR3 is TGTGCCAGCACCAAAGGACAGGGTTTGTTCAATGAGCAGTTCTTC. It yields the protein CASTKGQGLFNEQFF. The chain has TRBV6-5 and TRBJ2-1; 8 nucleotides match TRBD1. Germline CDR1 MNHEY, CDR2 SVGAGI. J gave up 6 bases and V 7 bases, and 11 bases lay outside the gene matches. The length of the CDR3 is 15 residues.